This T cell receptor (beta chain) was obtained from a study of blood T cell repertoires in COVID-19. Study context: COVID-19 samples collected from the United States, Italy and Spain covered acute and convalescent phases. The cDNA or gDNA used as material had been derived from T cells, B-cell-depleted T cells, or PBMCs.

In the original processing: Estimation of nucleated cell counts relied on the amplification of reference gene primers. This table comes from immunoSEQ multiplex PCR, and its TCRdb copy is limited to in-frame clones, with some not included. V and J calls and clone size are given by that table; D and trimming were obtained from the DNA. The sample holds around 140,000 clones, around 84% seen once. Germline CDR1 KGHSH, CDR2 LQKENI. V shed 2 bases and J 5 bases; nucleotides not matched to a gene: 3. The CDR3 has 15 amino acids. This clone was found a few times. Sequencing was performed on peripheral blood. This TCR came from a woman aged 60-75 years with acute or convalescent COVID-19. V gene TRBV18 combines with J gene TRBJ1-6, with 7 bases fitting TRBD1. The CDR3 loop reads CASSPWQGDNSPLHF. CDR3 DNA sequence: TGTGCCAGCTCACCATGGCAGGGGGATAATTCACCCCTCCACTTT.